These 20 T cell receptor beta chains were sequenced from one sample in a study of blood T cell repertoires in COVID-19. Method: immunoSEQ multiplex PCR; TCRdb's copy keeps in-frame clones and lacks some. The sample has approximately 110,000 clones, 80% to 95% seen once. Sample: peripheral blood. The receptors stem from a middle-aged man with COVID-19, enrolled during active disease.

The chain is built from TRBV11-2 and TRBJ1-1; D perhaps matches TRBD1 (5 bases). The CDR3 runs 17 residues. Germline CDR1 is SGHAT and CDR2 is FQNNGV. Between the trimmed V and J ends, which lost 0 bases and 3 bases, there was a span of 17 bases. CDR3 loop: CASSLDPGRVPYTEAFF. The CDR3, as DNA: TGTGCCAGCAGCTTAGATCCTGGCAGGGTCCCCTACACTGAAGCTTTCTTT. The whole variable domain, remainder taken from reference TRBV11-2 and TRBJ1-1, is EAGVAQSPRYKIIEKRQSVAFWCNPISGHATLYWYQQILGQGPKLLIQFQNNGVVDDSQLPKDRFSAERLKGVDSTLKIQPAKLEDSAVYLCASSLDPGRVPYTEAFFGQGTRLTVV.

The chain couples TRBV7-2 to TRBJ2-3, with D perhaps TRBD2 (5 bases). The V gene lost 0 bases and the J gene lost 9 bases, with 13 bases spanning the gap. CDR1 SGHTA and CDR2 FQGNSA come from the germline V gene. The CDR3 runs to 14 residues. CDR3 sequence (DNA): TGTGCCAGCAGCTTAGCAATGGGAGCACCGACGCAGTATTTT. Protein product: CASSLAMGAPTQYF.

The CDR3 DNA follows: TGTGCCAGTAGGACGAGAGCGGGAGGCCCCTACGAGCAGTACTTC. It translates to CASRTRAGGPYEQYF. The rearrangement uses TRBV19 and TRBJ2-7; 9 positions match TRBD2. The V and J ends lost 6 bases and 2 bases, in that order; junction bases with no gene match: 8. The germline V gene encodes CDR1 LNHDA and CDR2 SQIVND (reference sequence). The CDR3 sequence is 15 residues long.

The rearrangement links TRBV5-6 to TRBJ2-5, with D perhaps matching TRBD2 (6 bases). V was clipped by 4 bases and J by 5 bases, with 15 bases between them. Germline V gene data show CDR1 as SGHDT and CDR2 as YYEEEE. The length of the CDR3 is 14 residues. DNA of the CDR3: TGTGCCAGCAGCGCGGGGACTTTGCGTGAGACCCAGTACTTC. It yields the protein CASSAGTLRETQYF.

For this clone: At one end, the junction sequence differs from germline, possibly due to a read error. The V gene is TRBV5-1, the J gene TRBJ1-4, with a weak D call TRBD1 (6 bases). CDR1 and CDR2 (germline): SGHRS, YFSETQ. The CDR3 is 15 amino acids. CDR3 loop: CASTLTGATNEKLFF. CDR3 DNA sequence: TGCGCCAGCACCTTGACAGGTGCAACTAATGAAAAACTGTTTTTT.

The chain combines TRBV30 with TRBJ1-1; D might be TRBD1 (6 bases). The ends were cut back, 5 bases at V and 5 bases at J, with 12 bases in the middle. The CDR3 length is 12 residues. CDR1 GTSNPN and CDR2 SVGIG come from the germline V gene (reference sequence). As DNA, the CDR3 is TGTGCCTGGGGCAGGGGCAGGACTGAAGCTTTCTTT. Protein sequence: CAWGRGRTEAFF. The full variable domain, rest sourced from reference TRBV30 and TRBJ1-1, is SQTIHQWPATLVQPVGSPLSLECTVEGTSNPNLYWYRQAAGRGLQLLFYSVGIGQISSEVPQNLSASRPQDRQFILSSKKLLLSDSGFYLCAWGRGRTEAFFGQGTRLTVV.

The genes are TRBV5-1 and TRBJ2-2; 7 nucleotides agree with TRBD2. The CDR3 spans 15 residues. Germline assignment: CDR1 SGHRS and CDR2 YFSETQ. V lost 2 bases and J lost 1; bases outside the gene matches: 2. Here the CDR3 reads CASSLLALNTGELFF. The CDR3 DNA reads TGCGCCAGCAGCTTACTAGCGTTGAACACCGGGGAGCTGTTTTTT. Full variable domain (remainder filled in from reference TRBV5-1 and TRBJ2-2): KAGVTQTPRYLIKTRGQQVTLSCSPISGHRSVSWYQQTPGQGLQFLFEYFSETQRNKGNFPGRFSGRQFSNSRSEMNVSTLELGDSALYLCASSLLALNTGELFFGEGSRLTVL.

The chain employs TRBV5-1 and TRBJ2-3, with 10 bases that match TRBD2. The V and J ends lost 4 bases and 2 bases, in that order; junction bases with no gene match: 10. Germline values: CDR1 SGHRS, CDR2 YFSETQ. CDR3 length equals 17 residues. The CDR3 reads CASSPWTSGGLTDTQYF. DNA for the CDR3: TGCGCCAGCAGCCCCTGGACTAGCGGAGGCCTCACAGATACGCAGTATTTT.

This clone was observed once. The same CDR3 arises from other DNA sequences in this sample as well. The chain carries TRBV24-1 and TRBJ1-5, with D uncertain. Trimming took 4 bases from V and 5 from J, leaving 5 bases between them. The CDR3 has 12 residues. Germline assignment: CDR1 KGHDR and CDR2 SFDVKD. The CDR3 is CATSDPDQPQHF. In nucleotides, the CDR3 is TGTGCCACCAGTGACCCTGATCAGCCCCAGCATTTT.

The chain has TRBV27 and TRBJ1-2, with D possibly TRBD1 on 6 matching bases. V shed 0 bases and J shed 4 bases, with 12 bases lying between them. The germline gives CDR1 MNHEY, CDR2 SMNVEV (reference sequence). The CDR3 has 15 residues. The CDR3 protein is CASSLSGAKRYGYTF. The CDR3 DNA reads TGTGCCAGCAGTTTATCGGGGGCGAAGCGCTATGGCTACACCTTC.

This sequence joins TRBV5-1 and TRBJ2-2, with TRBD2 identical over 13 bases. CDR3 length equals 16 residues. V gave up 5 bases and J gave up 5 bases; unmatched junction bases: 6. Germline V gene sequence: CDR1 SGHRS, CDR2 YFSETQ. This CDR3 is CASRLGTSGVTGELFF. The CDR3 nucleotides read TGCGCCAGCAGACTTGGGACTAGCGGGGTTACCGGGGAGCTGTTTTTT. Full variable domain (missing parts from reference TRBV5-1 and TRBJ2-2): KAGVTQTPRYLIKTRGQQVTLSCSPISGHRSVSWYQQTPGQGLQFLFEYFSETQRNKGNFPGRFSGRQFSNSRSEMNVSTLELGDSALYLCASRLGTSGVTGELFFGEGSRLTVL.

The rearrangement uses TRBV4-2 and TRBJ1-1, with D maybe TRBD1 (6 bases). This CDR3 contains 14 residues. V was clipped by 3 bases and J by 5 bases, with 13 bases between them. The germline CDR1 and CDR2 sequences are LGHNA and YNFKEQ. CDR3 DNA sequence: TGTGCCAGCAGCCAGGCAGGGGTAGGGACTGAAGCTTTCTTT. It is translated as CASSQAGVGTEAFF.

This clone has a single count. The genes are TRBV7-3 and TRBJ2-1; 7 positions agree with TRBD2. Germline values: CDR1 SGHTA, CDR2 FQGTGA. With 1 base clipped from V and 3 bases from J, the junction kept 3 bases outside the gene matches. This CDR3 has 15 amino acids. The CDR3 is CASSLNPSGYNEQFF. The CDR3 nucleotides read TGTGCCAGCAGCTTAAATCCTAGCGGCTACAATGAGCAGTTCTTC.

The chain recombines TRBV28 with TRBJ2-1, with 12 bases identical to TRBD1. The CDR3 contains 16 residues. The germline gives CDR1 MDHEN, CDR2 SYDVKM. The V and J ends lost 5 bases and 6 bases, in that order; junction bases with no gene match: 8. Here the CDR3 reads CASSTAGQGAFNEQFF. Written as DNA, the CDR3 is TGTGCCAGCAGTACCGCGGGACAGGGGGCGTTCAATGAGCAGTTCTTC.

The chain joins TRBV6-5 to TRBJ2-7, with TRBD1 identical over 9 bases. Germline loops: CDR1 MNHEY, CDR2 SVGAGI. Trimming at V came to 8 bases and at J to 6 bases, leaving 8 bases not matched to a gene. The CDR3 contains 13 residues. Here the CDR3 reads CASLGQGATEQYF. CDR3 sequence (DNA): TGTGCCAGCCTGGGACAGGGAGCTACCGAGCAGTACTTC.

The V and J genes are TRBV30 and TRBJ1-2; D gene uncertain. Per germline, CDR1 GTSNPN and CDR2 SVGIG (reference sequence). The CDR3 covers 13 residues. V was trimmed by 1 base and J by 3 bases, leaving 9 bases between them. The CDR3 nucleotides read TGTGCCTGGAGTGCCTACAGTTACTATGGCTACACCTTC. Its protein is CAWSAYSYYGYTF.

The CDR3 here is CASSLEADTQYF. CDR3 DNA: TGTGCCAGCAGCTTAGAGGCAGATACGCAGTATTTT. The chain uses TRBV5-5 and TRBJ2-3, with D unclear. V lost 2 bases and J 4 bases, leaving 5 bases between the germline ends. There are 12 residues in the CDR3. The germline V gene encodes CDR1 SGHKS and CDR2 YYEKEE (reference sequence).

The chain recombines TRBV12-3 or TRBV12-4 with TRBJ2-2, with unresolved D. The CDR3 spans 12 residues. The germline V and J ends were trimmed by 6 bases and 2 bases, with 4 bases remaining between them. CDR3 sequence (DNA): TGTGCCAGCAGCCTAAACACCGGGGAGCTGTTTTTT. This codes for CASSLNTGELFF.

The sample holds one count of this clone. The gene calls are TRBV14 and TRBJ2-3, with 8 positions matching TRBD1. CDR1 is SGHDN, CDR2 FVKESK, per germline. With V trimmed by 4 bases and J by 0 bases, 6 bases remained unmatched. The CDR3 sequence is 16 residues long. The CDR3, as DNA: TGTGCCAGCAGCCGGCGTACAGGGGGTAGCACAGATACGCAGTATTTT. It codes for CASSRRTGGSTDTQYF.

The rearrangement joins TRBV5-4 to TRBJ2-1; D is uncertain. The CDR3 contains 13 residues. The ends were cut back, 2 bases at V and 6 bases at J, with 9 bases in the middle. CDR1 is SGHNT, CDR2 YYREEE, per germline (reference sequence). The CDR3 reads CASSFSPGNEQFF. CDR3 bases: TGTGCCAGCAGCTTTTCCCCGGGCAATGAGCAGTTCTTC.